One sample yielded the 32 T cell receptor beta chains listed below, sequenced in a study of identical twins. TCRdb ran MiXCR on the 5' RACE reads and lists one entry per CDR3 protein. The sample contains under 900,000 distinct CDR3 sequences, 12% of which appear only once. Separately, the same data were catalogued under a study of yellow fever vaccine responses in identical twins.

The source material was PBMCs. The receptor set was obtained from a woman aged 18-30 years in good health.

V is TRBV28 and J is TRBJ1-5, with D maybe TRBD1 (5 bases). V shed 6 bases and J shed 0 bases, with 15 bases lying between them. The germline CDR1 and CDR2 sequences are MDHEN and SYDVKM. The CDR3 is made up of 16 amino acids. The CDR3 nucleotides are TGTGCCAGCAGGACCCGAGGGGAGACTAGCAATCAGCCCCAGCATTTT. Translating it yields CASRTRGETSNQPQHF.

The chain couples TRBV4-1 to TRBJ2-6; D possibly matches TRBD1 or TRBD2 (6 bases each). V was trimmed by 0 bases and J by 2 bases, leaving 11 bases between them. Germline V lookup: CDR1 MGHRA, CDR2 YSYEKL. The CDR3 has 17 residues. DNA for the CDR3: TGCGCCAGCAGCCAAGATCCCGGGGGCGCTGGGGCCAACGTCCTGACTTTC. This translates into CASSQDPGGAGANVLTF.

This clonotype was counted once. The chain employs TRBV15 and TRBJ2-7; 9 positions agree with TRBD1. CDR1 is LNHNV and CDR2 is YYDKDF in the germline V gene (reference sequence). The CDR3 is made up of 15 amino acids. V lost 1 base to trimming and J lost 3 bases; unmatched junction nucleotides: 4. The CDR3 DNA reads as TGTGCCACCAGCAGAGCCGGGACAGGGATCTACGAGCAGTACTTC. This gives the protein CATSRAGTGIYEQYF.

The CDR3 DNA reads as TGTGCCAGCAGTGCGACAGGGTATGGGAATCAGCCCCAGCATTTT. Translating it yields CASSATGYGNQPQHF. This chain joins TRBV6-1 and TRBJ1-5; TRBD1 aligns across 7 bases. This CDR3 region has 15 residues. Germline trimming cut 4 bases from V and 4 bases from J; bases unmatched to any gene: 7. The V gene's germline CDR1 is MNHNS and CDR2 SASEGT.

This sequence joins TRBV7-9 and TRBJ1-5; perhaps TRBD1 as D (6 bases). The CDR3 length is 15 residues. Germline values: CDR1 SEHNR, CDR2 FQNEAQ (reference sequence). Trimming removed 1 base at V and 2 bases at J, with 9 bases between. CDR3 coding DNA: TGTGCCAGCAGCTTAGACAGGGACGGCAATCAGCCCCAGCATTTT. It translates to CASSLDRDGNQPQHF.

CDR3 nucleotides: TGTGCCACCTCCCTCGGGCCCAAGGAGACCCAGTACTTC. Residues: CATSLGPKETQYF. V gene TRBV12-3 or TRBV12-4 combines with J gene TRBJ2-5; D uncertain. Trimming removed 10 bases from V and 5 bases from J, with 17 bases in between. The CDR3 sequence is 13 residues long.

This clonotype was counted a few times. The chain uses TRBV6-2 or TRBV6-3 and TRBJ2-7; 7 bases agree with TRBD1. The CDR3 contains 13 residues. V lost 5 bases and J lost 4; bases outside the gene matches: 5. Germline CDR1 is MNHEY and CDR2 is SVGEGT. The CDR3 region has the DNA TGTGCCAGCAGTCCGACAGGGAAATACGAGCAGTACGTC. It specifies CASSPTGKYEQYV.

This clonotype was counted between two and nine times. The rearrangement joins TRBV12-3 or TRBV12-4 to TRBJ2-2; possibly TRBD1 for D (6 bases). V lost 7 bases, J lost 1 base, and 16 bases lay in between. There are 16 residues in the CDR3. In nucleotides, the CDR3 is TGTGCCAGCACCATACAGGGACGGGGGAACACCGGGGAGCTGTTTTTT. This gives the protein CASTIQGRGNTGELFF.

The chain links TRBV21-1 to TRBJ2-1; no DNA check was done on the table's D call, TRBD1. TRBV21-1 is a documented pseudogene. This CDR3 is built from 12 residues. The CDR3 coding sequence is TGTGCCAGCAGCAGGGGGAGCCTTGAGCAGTTCTTC. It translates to CASSRGSLEQFF.

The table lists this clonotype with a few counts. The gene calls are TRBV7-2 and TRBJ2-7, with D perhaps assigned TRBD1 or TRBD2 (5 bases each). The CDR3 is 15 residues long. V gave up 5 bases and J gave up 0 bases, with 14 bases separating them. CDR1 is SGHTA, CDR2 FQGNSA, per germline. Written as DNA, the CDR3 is TGTGCCAGCAGCGGGGGAGCGATATACTCCTACGAGCAGTACTTC. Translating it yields CASSGGAIYSYEQYF.

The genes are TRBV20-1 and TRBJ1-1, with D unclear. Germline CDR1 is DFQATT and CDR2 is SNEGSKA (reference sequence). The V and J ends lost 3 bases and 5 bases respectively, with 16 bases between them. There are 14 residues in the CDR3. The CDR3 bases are TGCAGTGCTAGCGCCTCCCCCTCTCGGACTGAAGCTTTCTTT. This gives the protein CSASASPSRTEAFF.

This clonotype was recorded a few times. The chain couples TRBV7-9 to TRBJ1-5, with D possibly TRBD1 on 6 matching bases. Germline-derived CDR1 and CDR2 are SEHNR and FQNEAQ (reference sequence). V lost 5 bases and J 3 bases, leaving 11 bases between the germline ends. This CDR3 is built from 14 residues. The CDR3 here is CASSGRDTNQPQHF. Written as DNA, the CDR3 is TGTGCCAGCAGCGGGAGGGACACCAATCAGCCCCAGCATTTT. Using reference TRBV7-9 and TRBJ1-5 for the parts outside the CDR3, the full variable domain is DTGVSQNPRHKITKRGQNVTFRCDPISEHNRLYWYRQTLGQGPEFLTYFQNEAQLEKSRLLSDRFSAERPKGSFSTLEIQRTEQGDSAMYLCASSGRDTNQPQHFGDGTRLSIL.

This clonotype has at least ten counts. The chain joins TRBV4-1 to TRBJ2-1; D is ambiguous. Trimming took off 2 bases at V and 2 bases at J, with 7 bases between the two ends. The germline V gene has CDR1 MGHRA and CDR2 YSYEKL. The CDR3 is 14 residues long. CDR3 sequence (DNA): TGCGCCAGCAGCCAAACCCTTCCCTACAATGAGCAGTTCTTC. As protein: CASSQTLPYNEQFF.

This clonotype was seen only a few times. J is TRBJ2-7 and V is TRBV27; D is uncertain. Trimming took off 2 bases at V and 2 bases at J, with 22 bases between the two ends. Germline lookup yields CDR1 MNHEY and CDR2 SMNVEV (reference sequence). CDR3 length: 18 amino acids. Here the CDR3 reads CASSLRVSALLLPYEQYF. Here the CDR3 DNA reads TGTGCCAGCAGTTTACGTGTTTCGGCACTCTTACTTCCCTACGAGCAGTACTTC.

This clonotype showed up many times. The CDR3: CSVPPGLGNEQFF. The CDR3 DNA reads TGCAGCGTCCCGCCAGGCCTTGGCAATGAGCAGTTCTTC. The chain is built from TRBV29-1 and TRBJ2-1, with D hard to call. Per germline, CDR1 SQVTM and CDR2 ANQGSEA. The ends were cut back, 6 bases at V and 6 bases at J, with 15 bases in the middle. There are 13 residues in the CDR3.

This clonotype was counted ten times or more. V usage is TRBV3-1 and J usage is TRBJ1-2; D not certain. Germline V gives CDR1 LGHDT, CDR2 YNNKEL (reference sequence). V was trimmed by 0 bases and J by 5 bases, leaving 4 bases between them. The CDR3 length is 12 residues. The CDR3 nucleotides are TGTGCCAGCAGCCAAGATTCATATGGCTACACCTTC. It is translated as CASSQDSYGYTF. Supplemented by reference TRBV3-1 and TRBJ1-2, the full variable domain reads DTAVSQTPKYLVTQMGNDKSIKCEQNLGHDTMYWYKQDSKKFLKIMFSYNNKELIINETVPNRFSPKSPDKAHLNLHINSLELGDSAVYFCASSQDSYGYTFGSGTRLTVV.

The CDR3 loop is CASSDPKGGGAYNEQFF. DNA for the CDR3: TGTGCCAGCAGCGACCCAAAAGGCGGGGGGGCCTACAATGAGCAGTTCTTC. The chain is built from TRBV9 and TRBJ2-1; 9 positions match TRBD2. The J segment lost 2 bases and the V segment lost 3 bases, leaving 9 bases of the junction unmatched. The CDR3 totals 17 residues. Germline values: CDR1 SGDLS, CDR2 YYNGEE. Together with reference TRBV9 and TRBJ2-1, the CDR3 gives the full variable domain: DSGVTQTPKHLITATGQRVTLRCSPRSGDLSVYWYQQSLDQGLQFLIQYYNGEERAKGNILERFSAQQFPDLHSELNLSSLELGDSALYFCASSDPKGGGAYNEQFFGPGTRLTVL.

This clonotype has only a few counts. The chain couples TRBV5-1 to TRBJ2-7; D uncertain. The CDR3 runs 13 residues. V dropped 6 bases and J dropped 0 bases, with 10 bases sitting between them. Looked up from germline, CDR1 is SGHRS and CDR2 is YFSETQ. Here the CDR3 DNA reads TGCGCCAGCAAACGAGGCTCCTCCTACGAGCAGTACTTC. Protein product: CASKRGSSYEQYF. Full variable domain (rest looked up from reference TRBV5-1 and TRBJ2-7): KAGVTQTPRYLIKTRGQQVTLSCSPISGHRSVSWYQQTPGQGLQFLFEYFSETQRNKGNFPGRFSGRQFSNSRSEMNVSTLELGDSALYLCASKRGSSYEQYFGPGTRLTVT.

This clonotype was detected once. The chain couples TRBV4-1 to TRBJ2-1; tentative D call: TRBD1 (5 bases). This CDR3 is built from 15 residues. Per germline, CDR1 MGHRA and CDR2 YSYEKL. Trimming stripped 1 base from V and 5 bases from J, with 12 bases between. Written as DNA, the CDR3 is TGCGCCAGCAGCCAAGGGCGACAGCCGCACAATGAGCAGTTCTTC. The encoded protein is CASSQGRQPHNEQFF.

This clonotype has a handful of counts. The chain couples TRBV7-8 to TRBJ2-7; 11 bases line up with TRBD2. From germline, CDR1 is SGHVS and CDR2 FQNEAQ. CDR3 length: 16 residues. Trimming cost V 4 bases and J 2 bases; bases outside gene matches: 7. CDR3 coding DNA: TGTGCCAGCAGCTCGCGTACTAGCGGGGGACCCTACGAGCAGTACGTC. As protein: CASSSRTSGGPYEQYV.

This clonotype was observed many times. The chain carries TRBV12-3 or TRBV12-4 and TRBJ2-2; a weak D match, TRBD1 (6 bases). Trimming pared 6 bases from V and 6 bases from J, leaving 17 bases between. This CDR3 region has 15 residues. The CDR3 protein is CASSPRGPAPGELFF. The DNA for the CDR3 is TGTGCCAGCAGCCCCAGGGGCCCGGCCCCCGGGGAGCTGTTTTTT.

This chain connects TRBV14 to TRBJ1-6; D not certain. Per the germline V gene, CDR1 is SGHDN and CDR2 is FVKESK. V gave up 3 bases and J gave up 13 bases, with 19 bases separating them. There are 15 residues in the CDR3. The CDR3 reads CASSQRQAYHTPLHF. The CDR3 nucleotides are TGTGCCAGCAGCCAGAGGCAGGCGTACCATACGCCCCTCCACTTT.

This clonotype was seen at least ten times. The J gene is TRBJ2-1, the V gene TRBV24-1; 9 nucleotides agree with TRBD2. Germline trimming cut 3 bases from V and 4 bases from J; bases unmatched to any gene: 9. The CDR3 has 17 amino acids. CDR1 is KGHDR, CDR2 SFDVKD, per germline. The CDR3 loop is CATSDPKASGNYNEQFF. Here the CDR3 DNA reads TGTGCCACCAGTGATCCAAAAGCTAGCGGGAATTACAATGAGCAGTTCTTC.

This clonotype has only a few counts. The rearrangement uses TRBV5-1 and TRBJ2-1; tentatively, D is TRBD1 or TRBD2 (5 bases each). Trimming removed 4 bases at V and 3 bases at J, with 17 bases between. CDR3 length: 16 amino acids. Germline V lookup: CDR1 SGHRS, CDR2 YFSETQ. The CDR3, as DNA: TGCGCCAGCAGCCCGTATTCCGGGACGATCTACAATGAGCAGTTCTTC. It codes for CASSPYSGTIYNEQFF.

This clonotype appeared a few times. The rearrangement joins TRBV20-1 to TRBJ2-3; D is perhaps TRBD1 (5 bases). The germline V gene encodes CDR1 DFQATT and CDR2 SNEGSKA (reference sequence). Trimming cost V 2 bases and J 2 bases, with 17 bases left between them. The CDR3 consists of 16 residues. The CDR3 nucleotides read TGCAGTGCTAGACCAACAGGCTCGCTCCTCACAGATACGCAGTATTTT. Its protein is CSARPTGSLLTDTQYF.

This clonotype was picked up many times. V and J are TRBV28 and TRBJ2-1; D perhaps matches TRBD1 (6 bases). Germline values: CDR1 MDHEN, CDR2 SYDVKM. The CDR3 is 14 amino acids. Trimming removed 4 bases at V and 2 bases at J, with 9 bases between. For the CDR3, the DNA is TGTGCCAGCAGTTCGACAGGAACCTACAATGAGCAGTTCTTC. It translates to CASSSTGTYNEQFF.

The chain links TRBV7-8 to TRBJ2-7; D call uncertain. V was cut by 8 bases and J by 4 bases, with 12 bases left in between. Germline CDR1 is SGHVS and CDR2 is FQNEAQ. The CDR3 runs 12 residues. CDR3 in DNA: TGTGCCAGCTTAGAAGTGGGGTACGAGCAGTACTTC. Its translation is CASLEVGYEQYF.

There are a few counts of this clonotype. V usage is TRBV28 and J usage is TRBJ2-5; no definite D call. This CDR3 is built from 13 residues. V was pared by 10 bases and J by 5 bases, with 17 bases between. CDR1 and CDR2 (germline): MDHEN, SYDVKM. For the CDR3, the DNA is TGTGCCACATCTAGTTTTAGGTCGGAGACCCAGTACTTC. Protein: CATSSFRSETQYF.

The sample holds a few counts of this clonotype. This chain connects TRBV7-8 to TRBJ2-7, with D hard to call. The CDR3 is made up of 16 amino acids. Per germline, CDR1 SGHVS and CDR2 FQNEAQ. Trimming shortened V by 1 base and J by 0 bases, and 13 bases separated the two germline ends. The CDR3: CASSLEGFSTSYEQYF. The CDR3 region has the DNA TGTGCCAGCAGCTTAGAAGGTTTCAGTACCTCCTACGAGCAGTACTTC. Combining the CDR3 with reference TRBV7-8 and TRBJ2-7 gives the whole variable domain GAGVSQSPRYKVAKRGQDVALRCDPISGHVSLFWYQQALGQGPEFLTYFQNEAQLDKSGLPSDRFFAERPEGSVSTLKIQRTQQEDSAVYLCASSLEGFSTSYEQYFGPGTRLTVT.

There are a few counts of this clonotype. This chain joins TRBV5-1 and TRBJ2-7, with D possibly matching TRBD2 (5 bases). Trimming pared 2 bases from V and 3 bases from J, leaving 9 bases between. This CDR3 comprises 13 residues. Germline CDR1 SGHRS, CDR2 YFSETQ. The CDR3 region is CASSFSGDYEQYF. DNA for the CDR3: TGCGCCAGCAGCTTTTCCGGGGACTACGAGCAGTACTTC.

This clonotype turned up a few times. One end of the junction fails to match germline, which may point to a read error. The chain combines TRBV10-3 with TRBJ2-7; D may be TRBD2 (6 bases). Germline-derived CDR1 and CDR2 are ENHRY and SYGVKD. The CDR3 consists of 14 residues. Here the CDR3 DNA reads TGTGCCATCAGTGAATCCGGGAGCCCCTACGGGCAGTACTTC. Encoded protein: CAISESGSPYGQYF.

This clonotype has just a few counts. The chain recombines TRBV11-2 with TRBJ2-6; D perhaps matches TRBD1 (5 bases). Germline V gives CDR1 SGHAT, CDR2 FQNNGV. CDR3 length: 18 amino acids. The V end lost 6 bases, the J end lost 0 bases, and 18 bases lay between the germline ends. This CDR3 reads CASRPLQGMVSGANVLTF. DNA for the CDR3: TGTGCCAGCAGGCCCCTGCAGGGAATGGTCTCTGGGGCCAACGTCCTGACTTTC.